This T cell receptor (beta chain) was recorded in a study of blood T cell repertoires in COVID-19. A Seattle source enrolled patients during active infection and followed them longitudinally. Only in-frame clones appear in the TCRdb table, and some are missing; sequencing was by immunoSEQ multiplex PCR. This table has 60,000 to 85,000 clones, around 84% appearing once. CDR1 is SGDLS, CDR2 YYNGEE, per germline. V shed 3 bases, J shed 4 bases, and the junction held 11 bases outside the gene matches. This CDR3 contains 19 residues. The sequenced sample consisted of peripheral blood. This TCR came from a man aged 60-69 years with COVID-19, enrolled during active disease. This chain links TRBV9 with TRBJ2-2; TRBD2 aligns across 14 bases. This chain's CDR3 is CASSEGVPGLAGATGELFF. CDR3 nucleotides: TGTGCCAGCAGCGAGGGGGTCCCGGGACTAGCGGGAGCCACCGGGGAGCTGTTTTTT.